These 24 T cell receptor beta chains share one sample of origin, sequenced in a study of circulating CD8 cells and anti-PD-1 response in melanoma. Using 15 ng of total RNA, TCR libraries were made with the QIAseq Immune Repertoire TCR panel. TCRdb recomputed calls from the reads with MiXCR, one row per CDR3 protein. The profile shows about 520 distinct CDR3 sequences, about 9.3% of them singletons. Four subsets defined by PD-1 and/or TIGIT were sorted from live CD3+CD8+TCRalphabeta+ cells. The source material was CD8+ T cells from PBMCs, sampled at baseline or after one month of anti-PD-1 therapy (not recorded which). The receptors come from a human donor with melanoma.

By share, this clonotype counts as large. The rearrangement links TRBV9 to TRBJ2-1; D is perhaps TRBD2 (6 bases). Deletions cut 3 bases from V and 10 bases from J, with 11 bases between. Germline loops: CDR1 SGDLS, CDR2 YYNGEE. CDR3 size: 12 residues. The chain's CDR3 is CASSETLAEQFF. In DNA form, the CDR3 reads TGTGCCAGCAGCGAGACGCTAGCGGAGCAGTTCTTC.

This clonotype is categorized as large. The genes are TRBV27 and TRBJ2-5; D is undetermined. This CDR3 has 16 residues. The germline V and J ends were trimmed by 0 bases and 2 bases, with 13 bases remaining between them. Germline V lookup: CDR1 MNHEY, CDR2 SMNVEV (reference sequence). DNA for the CDR3: TGTGCCAGCAGTTTATCTTATGGTTTACGTCAAGAGACCCAGTACTTC. Amino acid sequence: CASSLSYGLRQETQYF.

Only one count was recorded for this clonotype. Possible read error: a much larger clone is one base away. The chain carries TRBV19 and TRBJ2-7; 7 nucleotides align to TRBD1. The V gene's germline CDR1 is LNHDA and CDR2 SQIVND (reference sequence). This CDR3 has 13 amino acids. Losses at the gene ends were 5 bases for V and 2 bases for J; bases not matched to a gene: 3. CDR3 nucleotide sequence: TGTGCCAGTAGTTGGGACAGAACCTACGAGCAGTACTTC. Its protein product is CASSWDRTYEQYF.

This clonotype is medium-sized by share. J is TRBJ1-1 and V is TRBV19, with 9 bases that match TRBD1. CDR1 LNHDA and CDR2 SQIVND come from the germline V gene (reference sequence). The CDR3 spans 16 residues. V trimming: 3 bases; J trimming: 5 bases; junction bases outside the gene matches: 10. The DNA for the CDR3 is TGTGCCAGTAGTATCGTTGCCGGGACAGGGACGACTGAAGCTTTCTTT. Its translation is CASSIVAGTGTTEAFF. Full variable domain (rest looked up from reference TRBV19 and TRBJ1-1): DGGITQSPKYLFRKEGQNVTLSCEQNLNHDAMYWYRQDPGQGLRLIYYSQIVNDFQKGDIAEGYSVSREKKESFPLTVTSAQKNPTAFYLCASSIVAGTGTTEAFFGQGTRLTVV.

This clonotype is judged large. The chain uses TRBV7-2 and TRBJ1-6; no clear D gene. This CDR3 is built from 15 residues. The ends were cut back, 5 bases at V and 0 bases at J, with 8 bases in the middle. The germline V gene has CDR1 SGHTA and CDR2 FQGNSA. The CDR3 sequence is CASSPAVSYNSPLHF. The DNA for the CDR3 is TGTGCCAGCAGCCCGGCCGTCTCCTATAATTCACCCCTCCACTTT.

Notes on this clonotype: This may be a read error: a much more frequent sequence differs by one nucleotide. This rearrangement joins TRBV7-2 to TRBJ2-7; the D is unclear. The V gene lost 2 bases and the J gene lost 2 bases, with 13 bases spanning the gap. Germline lookup yields CDR1 SGHTA and CDR2 FQGNSA. CDR3 length equals 15 residues. The CDR3 region is CASSLKNALPYEQYF. The CDR3 nucleotides read TGTGCCAGCAGCTTAAAAAACGCCTTACCCTACGAGCAGTACTTC.

This clonotype is classed as medium-sized (0.01 to 0.1%). The chain has TRBV19 and TRBJ2-1; D is ambiguous. Between the trimmed V and J ends, which lost 5 bases and 5 bases, there was a span of 10 bases. The CDR3 runs to 13 residues. The germline gives CDR1 LNHDA, CDR2 SQIVND (reference sequence). In DNA form, the CDR3 reads TGTGCCAGTAGTTTGGACCTTCACAATGAGCAGTTCTTC. This sequence encodes CASSLDLHNEQFF.

By its share, this clonotype is large. This rearrangement joins TRBV28 to TRBJ2-7; tentatively, D is TRBD1 (6 bases). The germline V gene has CDR1 MDHEN and CDR2 SYDVKM. This CDR3 has 17 residues. V lost 5 bases and J lost 1, with 21 bases in between. The CDR3 DNA reads as TGTGCCAGCAGTCTTGATACAGGGCCTCAACGATCCTACGAGCAGTACTTC. Its protein product is CASSLDTGPQRSYEQYF. Based on the CDR3 plus reference TRBV28 and TRBJ2-7, the full variable domain is DVKVTQSSRYLVKRTGEKVFLECVQDMDHENMFWYRQDPGLGLRLIYFSYDVKMKEKGDIPEGYSVSREKKERFSLILESASTNQTSMYLCASSLDTGPQRSYEQYFGPGTRLTVT.

This clonotype is medium-sized by share. The V and J genes are TRBV7-2 and TRBJ2-5; 7 positions agree with TRBD2. The trim removed 3 bases at V and 7 bases at J, leaving 17 bases unmatched. The CDR3 is made up of 17 amino acids. The germline CDR1 and CDR2 sequences are SGHTA and FQGNSA. CDR3 sequence reads: CASSLDRNGLDILTQYF. CDR3 nucleotides: TGTGCCAGCAGCTTGGATCGGAACGGACTAGACATCCTGACCCAGTACTTC.

The chain employs TRBV28 and TRBJ2-3, with TRBD1 matching 7 bases. CDR3 length equals 14 residues. Trimming cost V 7 bases and J 1 base; bases outside gene matches: 5. The V gene's germline CDR1 is MDHEN and CDR2 SYDVKM. In DNA, the CDR3 is TGTGCCAGCACCCTCGACAGGGGCACAGATACGCAGTATTTT. Its protein is CASTLDRGTDTQYF.

This clonotype has only a few counts. The rearrangement links TRBV20-1 to TRBJ2-3; the match to TRBD1 covers 8 bases. The CDR3 totals 12 residues. The trim removed 1 base at V and 10 bases at J, leaving 4 bases unmatched. Germline CDR1 reads DFQATT; CDR2 reads SNEGSKA (reference sequence). This CDR3 reads CSARGRDRPQYF. CDR3 DNA: TGCAGTGCTAGAGGACGGGACAGGCCGCAGTATTTT.

By share of the sample, this clonotype is medium-sized. The chain couples TRBV20-1 to TRBJ2-2, with TRBD1 matching over 8 bases. The CDR3 is 15 amino acids. J gave up 4 bases and V 4 bases, and 8 bases lay outside the gene matches. Germline V CDR1 and CDR2: DFQATT, SNEGSKA (reference sequence). The DNA of the CDR3 is TGCAGTGCTAATACCGGGACAGGTCTCACCGGGGAGCTGTTTTTT. Residues: CSANTGTGLTGELFF.

This clonotype is categorized as large (0.1 to 1%). The chain combines TRBV5-5 with TRBJ2-3; possible D gene TRBD2, 7 bases. The V gene's germline CDR1 is SGHKS and CDR2 YYEKEE (reference sequence). Trimming removed 4 bases at V and 2 bases at J, with 17 bases between. The CDR3 sequence is 16 residues long. DNA of the CDR3: TGTGCCAGCAGCCCGGTGGGGGGGGCTTCCACAGATACGCAGTATTTT. Translation gives CASSPVGGASTDTQYF.

This clonotype is large by share. The genes are TRBV28 and TRBJ1-5, with 7 bases fitting TRBD1. Germline CDR1 MDHEN, CDR2 SYDVKM. The CDR3 covers 14 residues. V shed 4 bases and J 10 bases; nucleotides not matched to a gene: 10. The CDR3 DNA reads TGTGCCAGCAGTTCTCGGACAGGCCGAGGACCCCAGCATTTT. Amino acids: CASSSRTGRGPQHF.

This clonotype is labeled as large. The chain is built from TRBV20-1 and TRBJ2-7; the D gene is possibly TRBD1 (6 bases). Deletions cut 2 bases from V and 0 bases from J, with 8 bases between. The CDR3 covers 13 residues. Germline V gene lookup returns CDR1 DFQATT and CDR2 SNEGSKA (reference sequence). The CDR3 DNA reads TGCAGTGCTAGACCAGGGGACTCCTACGAGCAGTACTTC. Translating gives CSARPGDSYEQYF.

By sample fraction, this clonotype is medium-sized. The chain has TRBV6-5 and TRBJ2-7; TRBD2 might be the D (7 bases). The germline CDR1 and CDR2 sequences are MNHEY and SVGAGI. This CDR3 comprises 14 residues. Trimming left V 2 bases short and J 4 bases short, with 12 bases between. The CDR3 region is CASSYGGAGYEQYF. CDR3 coding DNA: TGTGCCAGCAGTTACGGGGGGGCAGGGTACGAGCAGTACTTC.

By share of the sample, this clonotype is medium-sized. This chain joins TRBV20-1 and TRBJ2-3, with no clear D. Trimming left V 4 bases short and J 1 base short, with 18 bases between. The CDR3 is made up of 16 amino acids. Germline V gives CDR1 DFQATT, CDR2 SNEGSKA (reference sequence). The CDR3 coding sequence is TGCAGTGCTACTCCAAGTGGAGAGGTGGGCACAGATACGCAGTATTTT. It codes for CSATPSGEVGTDTQYF.

This clonotype rates as large. The V and J genes are TRBV19 and TRBJ2-7, with 8 bases that match TRBD2. The V and J ends lost 6 bases and 3 bases, in that order; junction bases with no gene match: 10. CDR1 and CDR2 from the germline V gene are LNHDA and SQIVND (reference sequence). The CDR3 loop spans 15 amino acids. CDR3 nucleotide sequence: TGTGCCAGTAGCATCAGGGGCGGGGGGAACTACGAGCAGTACTTC. Encoded protein: CASSIRGGGNYEQYF.

This clonotype is large (0.1 to 1%) within its sample. The chain recombines TRBV5-4 with TRBJ2-3, with a tentative D call TRBD2 (7 bases). CDR3 length equals 17 residues. Trimming took off 1 base at V and 1 base at J, with 16 bases between the two ends. Germline-derived CDR1 and CDR2 are SGHNT and YYREEE (reference sequence). In DNA, the CDR3 is TGTGCCAGCAGCTTGCGTGGGGGGGCCCCGGGCACAGATACGCAGTATTTT. Amino acid sequence: CASSLRGGAPGTDTQYF.

Judged by abundance, this clonotype is medium-sized (0.01 to 0.1%). The V gene is TRBV20-1, the J gene TRBJ2-5; D may correspond to TRBD1 or TRBD2 (5 bases each). The germline V gene encodes CDR1 DFQATT and CDR2 SNEGSKA (reference sequence). CDR3 length: 15 amino acids. V was pared by 1 base and J by 5 bases, with 17 bases between. Here the CDR3 reads CSARAPGPEWETQYF. CDR3 DNA: TGCAGTGCTAGAGCTCCGGGACCGGAATGGGAGACCCAGTACTTC.

This clonotype was found a few times. V is TRBV19 and J is TRBJ1-2; the D is unclear. CDR3 size: 15 residues. V dropped 3 bases and J dropped 2 bases, with 13 bases sitting between them. Per germline, CDR1 LNHDA and CDR2 SQIVND (reference sequence). CDR3 nucleotide sequence: TGTGCCAGTAGTATCGGATGGCAGGTGAACTATGGCTACACCTTC. It is translated as CASSIGWQVNYGYTF. The full variable domain, rest sourced from reference TRBV19 and TRBJ1-2, is DGGITQSPKYLFRKEGQNVTLSCEQNLNHDAMYWYRQDPGQGLRLIYYSQIVNDFQKGDIAEGYSVSREKKESFPLTVTSAQKNPTAFYLCASSIGWQVNYGYTFGSGTRLTVV.

This clonotype is classed as large. The chain is built from TRBV14 and TRBJ2-1; D may match TRBD1 or TRBD2 (6 bases each). The V end lost 4 bases, the J end lost 3 bases, and 10 bases lay between the germline ends. The V gene's germline CDR1 is SGHDN and CDR2 FVKESK. This CDR3 spans 14 amino acids. CDR3 sequence: CASSPGGGYNEQFF. DNA for the CDR3: TGTGCCAGCAGCCCAGGAGGGGGCTACAATGAGCAGTTCTTC. Supplemented by reference TRBV14 and TRBJ2-1, the full variable domain reads EAGVTQFPSHSVIEKGQTVTLRCDPISGHDNLYWYRRVMGKEIKFLLHFVKESKQDESGMPNNRFLAERTGGTYSTLKVQPAELEDSGVYFCASSPGGGYNEQFFGPGTRLTVL.

This clonotype is labeled as medium-sized. V is TRBV28 and J is TRBJ1-5, with a tentative D call TRBD1 (5 bases). The CDR3 is 17 amino acids. The V gene lost 7 bases and the J gene lost 5 bases, with 24 bases spanning the gap. Germline V CDR1 and CDR2: MDHEN, SYDVKM. The DNA for the CDR3 is TGTGCCAGCACGGTACGAGGGGATACCTGGGGGGATCAGCCCCAGCATTTT. Amino acid sequence: CASTVRGDTWGDQPQHF.

Of note for this clonotype: At one boundary the junction diverges from the germline segment, which might be a read error. The rearrangement joins TRBV14 to TRBJ2-7, with D possibly called TRBD1 or TRBD2 (5 bases each). The V gene's germline CDR1 is SGHDN and CDR2 FVKESK. The CDR3 runs to 16 residues. CDR3 nucleotides: TGCGTCAGCAGCCAAGATTTTGGCAGGGACCAGTGGGAGCAGTACTTC. This codes for CVSSQDFGRDQWEQYF.